Shown below are 31 T cell receptor beta chains from a single sample sequenced in a study of tumor-infiltrating lymphocytes in primary liver carcinoma. Production of TCR beta cDNA used around 500 ng total RNA together with a constant-region primer. What produced the TCR beta libraries was three nested multiplex PCR rounds using slightly modified ARM-PCR. It was with TRBV1-TRBV30 forward primers and a C-beta reverse primer that the first two PCR rounds were run, at about 9 cycles each. From the multiplex PCR reads, TCRdb called clonotypes with MiXCR, one entry per CDR3 protein. The repertoire includes some 43,000 distinct CDR3 sequences, less than 75% of them detected once, and about 29% sits in the top ten. Without any cell sorting, 20-30 mg of bulk tissue yielded co-extracted RNA and DNA. Sequencing was performed on liver tumor tissue from sampling region 5. Subset defined: tumor region T5, tumor centre. The receptor source for this set is a man between 35 and 55 years old with primary liver carcinoma and hepatitis B virus infection.

Remarks on this clonotype: One base away lies a much larger clone, so this may be a sequencing read error. The V and J genes are TRBV4-1 and TRBJ2-2; TRBD1 or TRBD2 may be the D gene (6 bases each). The CDR3 has 16 residues. CDR1 and CDR2 from the germline V gene are MGHRA and YSYEKL. The CDR3 nucleotides are TGCGCCAGCAGCCCACAGGGTCAGACGAACACCGGGGGGCTGTTTTTT. Amino acid sequence: CASSPQGQTNTGGLFF.

A single count supports this clonotype. A much larger clone differs by one base, so this may be a read error. This chain joins TRBV6-1 and TRBJ2-1, with a possible D match to TRBD2 (5 bases). This CDR3 has 15 residues. V shed 10 bases and J shed 9 bases, with 25 bases lying between them. The germline gives CDR1 MNHNS, CDR2 SASEGT. The CDR3 loop is CATREAAEPHSEQFF. CDR3 coding DNA: TGTGCCACACGAGAAGCGGCAGAGCCCCACAGTGAGCAGTTCTTC.

Concerning this clonotype: Compared with germline, one end of the junction differs, possibly owing to a read error. The chain joins TRBV4-1 to TRBJ2-1; 10 nucleotides agree with TRBD1. Germline loops: CDR1 MGHRA, CDR2 YSYEKL. The CDR3 extends over 16 amino acids. DNA of the CDR3: TGCGTCAGCAGTCAAGCAGGACAGGGGGGAAACAATGAGCAGTTCTTC. Amino acids: CVSSQAGQGGNNEQFF.

This clonotype was recorded only once. A read error may account for a junction end that differs from germline. The V call is TRBV6-1, the J call TRBJ2-7, with D uncertain. This CDR3 region has 12 residues. From germline, CDR1 is MNHNS and CDR2 SASEGT. CDR3 DNA sequence: TGTGTCAGCATGTATTCGGTGTACGAGCAGTACTTC. Translated, it gives CVSMYSVYEQYF.

As for this clonotype: Without the conserved terminal phenylalanine or tryptophan, this CDR3 likely stems from a read error. This chain joins TRBV6-6 and TRBJ2-7; 8 bases map to TRBD2. The germline V gene encodes CDR1 MNHNY and CDR2 SVGAGI (reference sequence). This CDR3 region has 16 residues. The CDR3 spells CASSYSTPSGCNEQYS. DNA for the CDR3: TGTGCTAGCAGTTACAGCACGCCTAGCGGGTGCAACGAGCAGTACTCC.

As concerns this clonotype: Its ends do not fully match the called genes, so a read error is possible. The rearrangement joins TRBV11-2 to TRBJ2-2, with D perhaps matching TRBD2 (5 bases). CDR1 and CDR2 (germline): SGHAT, FQNNGV. The CDR3 covers 12 residues. The CDR3 spells CASCTNTGELFF. The CDR3, as DNA: TGTGCCAGCTGCACAAACACCGGGGAGTTGTTTTTC.

A note on this clonotype: A junction boundary mismatches the germline segment, possibly from a read error. The CDR3 nucleotides are TGTACCAGCAGCGCGCAGGGATCGGACACCGGGGAGCTGTTTTTT. It yields the protein CTSSAQGSDTGELFF. The chain uses TRBV9 and TRBJ2-2; perhaps TRBD1 as D (5 bases). The length of the CDR3 is 15 residues. CDR1 and CDR2 (germline): SGDLS, YYNGEE.

V is TRBV6-5 and J is TRBJ2-7, with 7 positions matching TRBD1. The CDR3 runs to 14 residues. The germline gives CDR1 MNHEY, CDR2 SVGAGI. The CDR3 region is CVSSYSGGLYEQYV. CDR3 in DNA: TGTGTCAGCAGTTACTCAGGGGGTCTCTACGAGCAGTACGTC.

Comment on this clonotype: A much larger clone differs from this one at a single base, so this may be a read error. The genes are TRBV14 and TRBJ2-7; 9 bases match TRBD2. The CDR3 runs to 17 residues. Trimming cost V 7 bases and J 0 bases; bases outside gene matches: 13. The germline V gene has CDR1 SGHDN and CDR2 FVKESK. The CDR3 region has the DNA TGTGCCAGCAACCAGCCTTCTAGCGGGGTGAGCTCCTACGAGCAGTACTTC. As protein: CASNQPSSGVSSYEQYF.

Comments on this clonotype: One end of the junction varies from germline; a read error may be responsible. The V call is TRBV4-1, the J call TRBJ1-1; D is uncertain. Germline V gene lookup returns CDR1 MGHRA and CDR2 YSYEKL. This CDR3 contains 14 residues. The CDR3 region has the DNA TGCGCCAGCAGCAGTTGGTTTGGGAACATTGAAGCTTTCTTT. Translation: CASSSWFGNIEAFF.

As for this clonotype: One end of the junction is discordant with germline, which a read error may explain. The chain carries TRBV5-1 and TRBJ2-1, with D tentatively TRBD2 (6 bases). The CDR3 extends over 17 amino acids. The V gene's germline CDR1 is SGHRS and CDR2 YFSETQ. CDR3 DNA: TGCGCCAGCGGCTTGGCACGGGACTCCGGCTCCTACACTGAGCAGTTCTTC. Amino acid sequence: CASGLARDSGSYTEQFF. Variable domain in full (rest from reference TRBV5-1 and TRBJ2-1): KAGVTQTPRYLIKTRGQQVTLSCSPISGHRSVSWYQQTPGQGLQFLFEYFSETQRNKGNFPGRFSGRQFSNSRSEMNVSTLELGDSALYLCASGLARDSGSYTEQFFGPGTRLTVL.

This clonotype was seen a single time. This CDR3 is missing its conserved last phenylalanine or tryptophan, likely due to a read error. The chain employs TRBV12-3 or TRBV12-4 and TRBJ2-7, with TRBD2 matching over 7 bases. The CDR3 is 12 residues long. The CDR3 DNA is TGTGCTAGCCGGGGGGATTTCTACGAGCAGTACTGC. Residues: CASRGDFYEQYC.

The V call is TRBV29-1, the J call TRBJ2-3, with 8 bases identical to TRBD1. The V segment lost 7 bases and the J segment 8 bases; nucleotides outside the gene matches: 11. Germline V gene lookup returns CDR1 SQVTM and CDR2 ANQGSEA. The CDR3 totals 13 residues. The CDR3 region is CSDNRDRLGTQYF. DNA for the CDR3: TGCAGCGACAACCGGGACAGGCTCGGTACGCAGTATTTT.

As for this clonotype: At one boundary the junction diverges from the germline segment, which might be a read error. The chain has TRBV6-2 or TRBV6-3 and TRBJ1-5, with D unclear. The germline V gene encodes CDR1 MNHEY and CDR2 SVGEGT. This CDR3 is built from 11 residues. CDR3 in DNA: TGTGCCGGCAGTATGGGACAGCCCCAGCATTTT. Protein product: CAGSMGQPQHF.

This clonotype was detected ten times or more. V gene TRBV30 combines with J gene TRBJ1-5, with a possible D match to TRBD1 (6 bases). Per the germline V gene, CDR1 is GTSNPN and CDR2 is SVGIG (reference sequence). Trimming took 0 bases from V and 6 from J, leaving 6 bases between them. This CDR3 has 12 residues. The CDR3 is CAWSVQGQPQHF. The CDR3 coding sequence is TGTGCCTGGAGTGTACAGGGTCAGCCCCAGCATTTT.

This sequence joins TRBV6-5 and TRBJ2-1; D gene unclear. CDR1 and CDR2 from the germline V gene are MNHEY and SVGAGI. The CDR3 extends over 15 amino acids. Written as DNA, the CDR3 is TGTTTCAGCAGTCCTGACTCTTACTCCTACAATGAGCAGTTCTTC. It translates to CFSSPDSYSYNEQFF.

Regarding this clonotype: The CDR3 carries no conserved terminal phenylalanine or tryptophan, so it likely arises from a read error. The V call is TRBV11-2, the J call TRBJ2-3, with 8 bases that match TRBD1. Per the germline V gene, CDR1 is SGHAT and CDR2 is FQNNGV. The CDR3 loop spans 16 amino acids. CDR3 in amino acids: CDSSPPGGRGTDTQYL. Written as DNA, the CDR3 is TGTGACAGCAGCCCGCCAGGGGGCAGGGGCACAGATACGCAGTATCTT.

This clonotype was recorded once. The chain is built from TRBV14 and TRBJ2-7; no definite D call. Per the germline V gene, CDR1 is SGHDN and CDR2 is FVKESK. The CDR3 sequence is 13 residues long. With 0 bases removed from V and 0 bases from J, the gap between germline ends came to 3 bases. The CDR3 reads CASSQDCSYEQYV. The DNA for the CDR3 is TGTGCCAGCAGCCAAGACTGCTCCTACGAGCAGTACGTC.

This clonotype was seen a few times. Germline is not matched at one junction end, which may reflect a read error. V usage is TRBV2 and J usage is TRBJ2-1; 15 bases match TRBD2. The germline gives CDR1 SNHLY, CDR2 FYNNEI. The CDR3 has 14 residues. The CDR3 nucleotides are TGTGCCAGCAGTGAAGAAGGTTGGGGACTAGCGGGGGGATTC. The encoded protein is CASSEEGWGLAGGF. The entire variable domain, with the rest obtained from reference TRBV2 and TRBJ2-1, is as follows: EPEVTQTPSHQVTQMGQEVILRCVPISNHLYFYWYRQILGQKVEFLVSFYNNEISEKSEIFDDQFSVERPDGSNFTLKIRSTKLEDSAMYFCASSEEGWGLAGGFGPGTRLTVL.

To note about this clonotype: Just one base apart from a much larger clone, this may be a read error. The rearrangement uses TRBV30 and TRBJ2-1, with D unresolved. The CDR3 runs 16 residues. Germline CDR1 GTSNPN, CDR2 SVGIG (reference sequence). The V end was cut by 0 bases, the J end by 2 bases, with 14 bases between. The CDR3 spells CAWSVDPLRAYNEQFF. DNA of the CDR3: TGTGCCTGGAGTGTGGATCCCCTTCGCGCCTACAATGAGCAGTTCTTC. The complete variable domain, with remaining parts taken from reference TRBV30 and TRBJ2-1, reads SQTIHQWPATLVQPVGSPLSLECTVEGTSNPNLYWYRQAAGRGLQLLFYSVGIGQISSEVPQNLSASRPQDRQFILSSKKLLLSDSGFYLCAWSVDPLRAYNEQFFGPGTRLTVL.

V gene TRBV11-2 combines with J gene TRBJ2-7, with D maybe TRBD2 (5 bases). CDR1 and CDR2 from the germline V gene are SGHAT and FQNNGV. This CDR3 has 16 residues. V was clipped by 5 bases and J by 9 bases, with 26 bases between them. The CDR3: CASSPPRTGYVCVQYF. CDR3 nucleotides: TGTGCCAGCAGCCCCCCCCGGACGGGGTACGTCTGCGTGCAGTACTTC. The full variable domain, its missing parts supplied by reference TRBV11-2 and TRBJ2-7, is EAGVAQSPRYKIIEKRQSVAFWCNPISGHATLYWYQQILGQGPKLLIQFQNNGVVDDSQLPKDRFSAERLKGVDSTLKIQPAKLEDSAVYLCASSPPRTGYVCVQYFGPGTRLTVT.

As concerns this clonotype: A junction end diverges from the germline sequence, so it may reflect a read error. The CDR3 protein is CASGQDRGTGGLPYNEQFF. The CDR3 bases are TGCGCCAGCGGCCAAGATAGGGGGACTGGCGGTCTTCCATACAATGAGCAGTTCTTC. The chain couples TRBV4-1 to TRBJ2-1, with D perhaps assigned TRBD1 or TRBD2 (6 bases each). The V gene's germline CDR1 is MGHRA and CDR2 YSYEKL. The CDR3 runs to 19 residues.

To note about this clonotype: Relative to the germline gene, one junction end is altered; a read error may explain this. The chain is built from TRBV12-3 or TRBV12-4 and TRBJ1-1, with TRBD1 as a possible D gene (5 bases). This CDR3 is 14 amino acids long. DNA for the CDR3: TGTACCAGCCAGGGACTATCAATGAACACTGAATCTTTCTTT. It encodes CTSQGLSMNTESFF.

In this sample, this clonotype turned up many times. The chain joins TRBV19 to TRBJ2-4; D perhaps matches TRBD2 (5 bases). The germline V gene encodes CDR1 LNHDA and CDR2 SQIVND (reference sequence). The CDR3 contains 14 residues. Trimming took off 3 bases at V and 6 bases at J, with 12 bases between the two ends. The CDR3 reads CASSMRAVANIQYF. The CDR3 DNA reads TGTGCCAGTAGTATGAGGGCTGTTGCAAACATTCAGTACTTC. Full variable domain (rest looked up from reference TRBV19 and TRBJ2-4): DGGITQSPKYLFRKEGQNVTLSCEQNLNHDAMYWYRQDPGQGLRLIYYSQIVNDFQKGDIAEGYSVSREKKESFPLTVTSAQKNPTAFYLCASSMRAVANIQYFGAGTRLSVL.

About this clonotype itself: No conserved phenylalanine or tryptophan ends this CDR3, so it is likely a read error. The CDR3 here is CASSLIAGGPANKQFI. The DNA for the CDR3 is TGCGCCAGCAGCCTGATAGCGGGAGGGCCGGCCAATAAGCAGTTCATC. The chain recombines TRBV5-1 with TRBJ2-1; 11 positions match TRBD2. Germline V gene sequence: CDR1 SGHRS, CDR2 YFSETQ. The CDR3 extends over 16 amino acids.

The sample holds a few counts of this clonotype. A read error may explain this, as a much larger clone is one base away. The chain combines TRBV29-1 with TRBJ2-1; TRBD1 matches 9 bases. The CDR3 sequence is 15 residues long. Germline V gene data show CDR1 as SQVTM and CDR2 as ANQGSEA. The CDR3 loop is CGAPGDRDRYNEQFF. The CDR3 nucleotides read TGCGGCGCACCTGGGGACAGGGATAGATACAATGAGCAGTTCTTC.

Points on this clonotype: At one boundary the junction diverges from the germline segment, which might be a read error. V is TRBV12-3 or TRBV12-4 and J is TRBJ2-3; D ambiguous. The length of the CDR3 is 13 residues. The CDR3: CASSFQDTDTQYF. The DNA of the CDR3 is TGTGCCAGCAGTTTCCAGGATACAGATACACAGTATTTT.

A note on this clonotype: A single base separates this from a much larger clone, so it may be a read error. The chain carries TRBV7-8 and TRBJ1-5; D is perhaps TRBD1 (6 bases). The CDR3 length is 14 residues. CDR1 and CDR2 from the germline V gene are SGHVS and FQNEAQ. Trimming pared 3 bases from V and 3 bases from J, leaving 9 bases between. CDR3 nucleotide sequence: TGTGCCAGCAGCTTTGGACAGAACAATCAGCCCCAGCATTTT. Translation gives CASSFGQNNQPQHF.

Concerning this clonotype itself: Since a much larger clone is just one base distant, this may be a read error. The CDR3 loop is CASNREQNTGELVF. CDR3 DNA: TGTGCCAGCAACAGGGAGCAGAACACCGGGGAGCTGGTTTTT. The chain links TRBV6-5 to TRBJ2-2; perhaps TRBD1 as D (6 bases). Per germline, CDR1 MNHEY and CDR2 SVGAGI. The CDR3 extends over 14 amino acids.

This clonotype was seen a single time. A read error may explain this, as a much larger clone is one base away. This chain joins TRBV28 and TRBJ1-2, with 7 bases lining up with TRBD1. There are 16 residues in the CDR3. From germline, CDR1 is MDHEN and CDR2 SYDVKM. The CDR3 coding sequence is TGTGTCAGCAGGACTGACAGGGTCCCAGCTAACTATGGCTACACCTTC. It yields the protein CVSRTDRVPANYGYTF.

As to this clonotype: An end of the junction does not agree with germline; a read error may underlie this. The CDR3 here is CASSSGSYNERFF. Here the CDR3 DNA reads TGTGCCAGCAGTTCAGGGTCCTACAATGAGCGGTTCTTC. The V gene is TRBV5-6, the J gene TRBJ2-1; weak D call: TRBD1 (5 bases). Per germline, CDR1 SGHDT and CDR2 YYEEEE. The CDR3 is made up of 13 amino acids. The entire variable domain, with the rest obtained from reference TRBV5-6 and TRBJ2-1, is as follows: DAGVTQSPTHLIKTRGQQVTLRCSPKSGHDTVSWYQQALGQGPQFIFQYYEEEERQRGNFPDRFSGHQFPNYSSELNVNALLLGDSALYLCASSSGSYNERFFGPGTRLTVL.